This T cell receptor beta chain was found in a study of technical replicates of blood from several donors. V was clipped by 6 bases and J by 4 bases; unmatched bases: 8. The CDR3 is made up of 16 amino acids. Germline V gene data show CDR1 as SNHLY and CDR2 as FYNNEI. This table comes from immunoSEQ multiplex PCR, and its TCRdb copy is limited to in-frame clones, with some not included. Here the sample spans about 60,000 clones, 70% to 90% being singletons. The source material was PBMCs. This sequence originates from a human donor in good health. Some clones in this sample may be carry-over from other donors' samples. The chain has TRBV2 and TRBJ2-2; TRBD2 aligns across 10 bases. The CDR3 DNA reads TGTGCCAGCAGATGGGGGCTAGCGGGAGCCACCGGGGAGCTGTTTTTT. It yields the protein CASRWGLAGATGELFF.